This TCR beta chain was identified in a study of T-cell reconstitution after alpha-beta-depleted transplantation in children. Losses at the gene ends were 6 bases for V and 8 bases for J; bases not matched to a gene: 6. The CDR3 consists of 13 residues. Germline-derived CDR1 and CDR2 are MDHEN and SYDVKM. Unique molecular identifiers were incorporated during preparation of the TCRbeta library. MiXCR was run by TCRdb on the PCR reads, yielding one entry per CDR3 protein. The table includes around 410,000 distinct CDR3 sequences, roughly a tenth detected once. This clonotype showed up just a few times. The clonotype comes from a human donor who donated a stem cell graft to a child with acute myeloid leukemia. The rearrangement links TRBV28 to TRBJ2-4; 8 bases agree with TRBD2. The sample was PBMCs from the stem cell graft donor, taken from the stem cell graft. DNA of the CDR3: TGTGCCAGCAGACTCAGCGGGAGCTACATTCAGTACTTC. Translation gives CASRLSGSYIQYF.